A selection of T cell receptor beta chains follows, all from one sample in a study of graft-versus-host responses after intestinal transplantation. Here immunoSEQ multiplex PCR was the method, and the copy in TCRdb shows in-frame clones only, minus some. This sample has some 15,000 clones, with around 94% found just once. This sample comprised PBMCs, obtained 9 days after transplant. The source of these receptors is a human patient who received an intestinal transplant, so some T cells may come from the graft donor. Both conserved end residues are trimmed from each CDR3. D genes are given only for firm matches.

.,TRBJ2-1,TRBV28,ASNSGTPSYNEQF
.,TRBJ2-7,TRBV11-2,ASSGLLYEQY
.,TRBJ1-2,TRBV19,ASTAGYGYT
.,TRBJ2-2,TRBV5-1,ASSLAELGGSGELF
.,TRBJ1-1,TRBV6-5,ASKTPGATEAF
.,TRBJ2-7,TRBV13,ASSPGIPYEQY
.,TRBJ1-1,TRBV29-1,SVNEGVNTEAF
.,TRBJ1-1,TRBV7-8,ASSSHRSGGTEAF
.,TRBJ2-7,TRBV29-1,SVRSGYEQY
.,TRBJ1-5,TRBV27,ASSSFGRQPQH
.,TRBJ2-7,TRBV7-9,ASSLTLYEQY
.,TRBJ1-5,TRBV28,ASSGYREDQPQH
TRBD2,TRBJ2-5,TRBV7-9,ASSSTSGRGETQY
.,TRBJ2-3,TRBV27,ASNSPDTQY
.,TRBJ2-7,TRBV6-1,ASTRAHEQY
TRBD1,TRBJ2-7,TRBV19,ASSAQGALVYEQY
.,TRBJ1-2,TRBV27,ASSLEGPEGGYT
.,TRBJ2-1,TRBV15,ATSRLARWSYNEQF
.,TRBJ1-2,TRBV7-8,ASSRIGYT
.,TRBJ2-7,TRBV5-1,ASSLGAGSLLYEQY
.,TRBJ1-1,TRBV7-9,ASSPRGREAF
.,TRBJ1-4,TRBV9,ASSVGQGSDEKLF